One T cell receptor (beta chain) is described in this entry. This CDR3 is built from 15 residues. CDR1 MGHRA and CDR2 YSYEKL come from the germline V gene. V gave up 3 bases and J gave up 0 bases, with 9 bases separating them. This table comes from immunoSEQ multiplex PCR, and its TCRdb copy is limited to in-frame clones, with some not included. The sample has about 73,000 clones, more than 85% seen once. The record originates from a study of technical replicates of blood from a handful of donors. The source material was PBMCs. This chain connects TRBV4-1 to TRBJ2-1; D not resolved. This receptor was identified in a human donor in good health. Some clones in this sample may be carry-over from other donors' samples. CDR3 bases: TGCGCCAGCAGCCACCCGGTGAGCTCCTACAATGAGCAGTTCTTC. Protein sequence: CASSHPVSSYNEQFF.